This T cell receptor beta chain was captured by sequencing in a study of T cell responses to AZD1222 COVID-19 vaccine. At the level of the study: Analyses pooled second doses at about 4 or about 12 weeks. General study results and limits: The number of AZD1222 recipients seropositive at baseline was only 6 or 7.

Profiling relied on immunoSEQ multiplex PCR, and the TCRdb table lists in-frame clones only, not all of them. Of fewer than 120,000 clones listed, about 85% are singletons. This clone was picked up a small number of times. The antigen is undetermined. Trimming removed 6 bases at V and 1 base at J, with 18 bases between. This CDR3 contains 15 residues. Germline CDR1 reads SQVTM; CDR2 reads ANQGSEA. The material sequenced was peripheral blood, taken on day 0 of AZD1222 vaccination. The chain couples TRBV29-1 to TRBJ1-2; maybe TRBD1 (6 bases). The source is an adult in good health. This chain's CDR3 is CSVLTGRGLNYGYTF. The CDR3 DNA sequence: TGCAGCGTGCTAACTGGTCGGGGGCTTAACTATGGCTACACCTTC.